This T cell receptor beta chain is from a study of CD8 T cells in ankylosing spondylitis. Preparation of TCR beta libraries was done by quantitative 5'-RACE with molecular barcodes. Via MiXCR, TCRdb re-called the 5' RACE reads, giving one row per CDR3 protein. The table includes some 180,000 distinct CDR3 sequences, about 18% detected once. The length of the CDR3 is 14 residues. The ends lost 6 bases at V and 6 bases at J; junction bases unmatched: 4. Germline V gene lookup returns CDR1 ENHRY and CDR2 SYGVKD. The table lists this clonotype with many counts. Antigen unknown. The study's findings and limits: For ankylosing spondylitis blood, a TCR beta motif of several highly homologous variants appeared characteristic. Disease-linked clones were reportedly significantly enriched in matched ankylosing spondylitis synovial fluid.

Sequencing was performed on blood, either unsorted or a sorted T cell fraction (not recorded which). The TCR comes from a male donor under 35 with ankylosing spondylitis or in good health (not recorded which). This sequence joins TRBV10-3 and TRBJ2-1; 11 bases fit TRBD2. The DNA of the CDR3 is TGTGCCATCAGCACTAGCGGGAGTGGCAATGAGCAGTTCTTC. This codes for CAISTSGSGNEQFF.